The sequence of this T cell receptor (beta chain) was determined in a study of T-cell memory formation after mild COVID-19. General study points: While clones contracting from day 15 to 85 were balanced between CD4 and CD8, later expanders leaned CD4+. There was no confirmation that second-wave clones peaking on day 37 were SARS-CoV-2 specific. Pre-infection memory contained some responding clones, which suggested that cross-reactive memory had joined.

It was 5'RACE with constant-segment primers that produced the TCR alpha and TCR beta cDNA libraries, which carried sample barcodes and UMIs. TCRdb reprocessed the 5' RACE reads with MiXCR, giving one entry per CDR3 protein. The sample gives approximately 250,000 distinct CDR3 sequences, 16% of which show up once; 20% to 25% is in the top ten. In regard to this clonotype: No antigen is known for it.

The clonotype comes from a man aged 18 to 35 who had mild COVID-19 (a few samples of this study predate the infection). Cell type and time point are not known. Sample: PBMCs or a T cell subset sorted from them (not recorded which).

The CDR3 sequence is CASSVGLERTLGDTQYF. For the CDR3, the DNA is TGTGCCAGCAGCGTAGGTCTCGAGCGGACGTTGGGAGATACGCAGTATTTT. The J gene is TRBJ2-3, the V gene TRBV9; D possibly corresponds to TRBD2 (5 bases). This CDR3 has 17 residues. V shed 0 bases and J shed 5 bases, with 19 bases lying between them. Germline-derived CDR1 and CDR2 are SGDLS and YYNGEE.